The present T cell receptor (beta chain) was sequenced within a study of graft-versus-host responses after intestinal transplantation. Study context: Every recipient underwent anti-thymocyte globulin induction, then tacrolimus and steroids for roughly 3 years.

This CDR3 has 15 residues. Germline CDR1 and CDR2: MNHNS and SASEGT. V was clipped by 1 base and J by 0 bases, with 9 bases between them. This clone is categorized as medium-sized. Sorting was performed after the reaction on proliferating CFSE-low CD3+CD4+ and CD3+CD8+ responders. The protocol was immunoSEQ multiplex PCR, while the TCRdb copy is restricted to in-frame clones and leaves out a portion. Of 4,600 or so clones listed, less than 30% are singletons. The TCR comes from a human patient who was an organ donor for intestinal transplantation. Sample: alloreactive CD4+ T cells from a mixed lymphocyte reaction culture, taken before transplantation. Noted subset: CFSE-low proliferating T cells sorted from roughly 6-day pre-transplant mixed lymphocyte reaction (GvH or HvG direction). V is TRBV6-1 and J is TRBJ1-2; TRBD1 might be the D (5 bases). CDR3 loop: CASSEVGLSNYGYTF. For the CDR3, the DNA is TGTGCCAGCAGTGAAGTGGGACTCTCTAACTATGGCTACACCTTC.